The subject of this entry is one T cell receptor beta chain. Antigen unknown. This entry belongs to a study of OX40 agonist ivuxolimab in advanced cancers. In the study overall: Patients received ivuxolimab, an agonistic anti-OX40 (CD134) antibody. Findings of the study overall: By week 6 at 0.1 to 3.0 mg/kg, blood CD4+ and CD8+ T cells had expanded clonally. In the expanded peripheral T cells, antigen specificity was never determined.

V gave up 7 bases and J gave up 3 bases, with 9 bases separating them. The germline V gene encodes CDR1 SQVTM and CDR2 ANQGSEA. The CDR3 is 11 amino acids. The data were produced by immunoSEQ multiplex PCR, yet TCRdb's version contains in-frame clones alone and is incomplete. This table has 35,000 or so clones, roughly nine tenths appearing once. This specimen consisted of CD4+ or CD8+ T cells sorted from blood, obtained in a trial of the OX40 agonist ivuxolimab. The TCR was taken from an adult with an advanced solid tumor such as melanoma, head and neck, liver or kidney cancer. The rearrangement joins TRBV29-1 to TRBJ1-2; no clear D gene. CDR3 coding DNA: TGCAGCGCCCGTCTCTACTATGGCTACACCTTC. Its protein product is CSARLYYGYTF.